This T cell receptor (beta chain) is from a study of a mutant IDH1 vaccine in newly diagnosed glioma. Overall study: Vaccine administration was initiated 4-6 weeks following radiotherapy alone, or with temozolomide cycles.

Turning to this clone: Its antigen is not known.

Described time point: week 35, safety follow-up. In every dose of vaccine, 300 ug of mutant IDH1 20-mer peptide was given alongside topical imiquimod. The CDR3 sequence is 13 residues long. The V and J ends lost 4 bases and 4 bases respectively, with 5 bases between them. CDR1 is WSHSY, CDR2 SAAADI, per germline. Produced via immunoSEQ multiplex PCR; TCRdb's table is partial and in-frame only. This table has tens of thousands of clones, 88% appearing once. Findings and limits, study-wide: Pseudoprogression apparently lacked any relation to changes in top peripheral T cell clonotypes.

The TCR sequence derives from a woman aged 40-49 years with glioma. The source was PBMCs, collected from a glioma patient whose treatment included an IDH1 peptide vaccine. V usage is TRBV10-2 and J usage is TRBJ2-6; no clear D gene. CDR3: CASSGPGANVLTF. The DNA of the CDR3 is TGCGCCAGCAGTGGTCCGGGGGCCAACGTCCTGACTTTC.